In this sample, the clone carrying this T cell receptor (beta chain) turned up many times. This record comes from a study of identical twins. In TCRdb, the 5' RACE reads were re-called with MiXCR into one record per CDR3 protein. The table includes roughly 630,000 distinct CDR3 sequences, 7.1% detected once. CDR3 length: 14 amino acids. Looked up from germline, CDR1 is LGHDT and CDR2 is YNNKEL (reference sequence). Trimming cost V 4 bases and J 7 bases, with 14 bases left between them. The same data also went into a second study, on yellow fever vaccine responses in identical twins.

What was sequenced was PBMCs. This sequence originates from a woman aged 18-29 years in good health. This chain connects TRBV3-1 to TRBJ2-1, with D possibly TRBD2 on 5 matching bases. The CDR3 reads CASSPPSQRNEQFF. DNA of the CDR3: TGTGCCAGCAGCCCCCCTTCTCAGCGGAATGAGCAGTTCTTC.